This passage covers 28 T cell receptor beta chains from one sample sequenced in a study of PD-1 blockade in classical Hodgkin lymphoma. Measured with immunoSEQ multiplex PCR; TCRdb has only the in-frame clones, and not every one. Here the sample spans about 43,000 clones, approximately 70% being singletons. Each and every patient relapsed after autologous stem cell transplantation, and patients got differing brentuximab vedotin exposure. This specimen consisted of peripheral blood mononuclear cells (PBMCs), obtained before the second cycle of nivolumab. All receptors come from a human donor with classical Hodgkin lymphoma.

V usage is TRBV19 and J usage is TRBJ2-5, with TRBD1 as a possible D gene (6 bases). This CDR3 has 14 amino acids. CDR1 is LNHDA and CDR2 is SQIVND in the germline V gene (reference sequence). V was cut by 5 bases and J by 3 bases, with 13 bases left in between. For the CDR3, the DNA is TGTGCCAGTAGTGTGGATACAGGGAAAGAGACCCAGTACTTC. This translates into CASSVDTGKETQYF. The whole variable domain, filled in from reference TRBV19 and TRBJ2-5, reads DGGITQSPKYLFRKEGQNVTLSCEQNLNHDAMYWYRQDPGQGLRLIYYSQIVNDFQKGDIAEGYSVSREKKESFPLTVTSAQKNPTAFYLCASSVDTGKETQYFGPGTRLLVL.

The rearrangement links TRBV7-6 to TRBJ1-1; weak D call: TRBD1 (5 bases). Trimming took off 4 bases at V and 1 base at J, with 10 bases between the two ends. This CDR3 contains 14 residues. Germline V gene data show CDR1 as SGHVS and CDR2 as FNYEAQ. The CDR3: CASSSGTGNTEAFF. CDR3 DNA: TGTGCCAGCAGCTCCGGGACGGGGAACACTGAAGCTTTCTTT.

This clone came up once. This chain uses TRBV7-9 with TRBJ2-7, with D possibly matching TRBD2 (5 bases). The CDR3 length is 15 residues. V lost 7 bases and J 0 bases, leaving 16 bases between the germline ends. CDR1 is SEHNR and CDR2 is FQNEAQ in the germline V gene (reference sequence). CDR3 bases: TGTGCCAGCACCCCCCGGAGCGGATCCTCCTACGAGCAGTACTTC. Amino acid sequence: CASTPRSGSSYEQYF.

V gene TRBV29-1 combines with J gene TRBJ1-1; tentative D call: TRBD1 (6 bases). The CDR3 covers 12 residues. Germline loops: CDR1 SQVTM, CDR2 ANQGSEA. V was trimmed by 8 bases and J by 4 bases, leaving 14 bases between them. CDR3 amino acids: CSPTGGLTEAFF. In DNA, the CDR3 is TGCAGCCCTACGGGGGGGCTCACTGAAGCTTTCTTT.

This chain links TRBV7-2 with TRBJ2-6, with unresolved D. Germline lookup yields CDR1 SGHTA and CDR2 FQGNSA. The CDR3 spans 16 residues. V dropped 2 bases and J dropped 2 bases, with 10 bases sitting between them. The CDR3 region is CASSLSSKPGANVLTF. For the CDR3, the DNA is TGTGCCAGCAGCTTATCGTCGAAACCTGGGGCCAACGTCCTGACTTTC.

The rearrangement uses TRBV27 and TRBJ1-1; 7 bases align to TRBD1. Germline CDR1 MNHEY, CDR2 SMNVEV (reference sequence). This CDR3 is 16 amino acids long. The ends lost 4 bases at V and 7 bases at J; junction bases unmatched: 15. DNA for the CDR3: TGTGCCAGCAGTTCCCGAAGGGGGCAGGGGGTTTATGAAGCTTTCTTT. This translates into CASSSRRGQGVYEAFF.

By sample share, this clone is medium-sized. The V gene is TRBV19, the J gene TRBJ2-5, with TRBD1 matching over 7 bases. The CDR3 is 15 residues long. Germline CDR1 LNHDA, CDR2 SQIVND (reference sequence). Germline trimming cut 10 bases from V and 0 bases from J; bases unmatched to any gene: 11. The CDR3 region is CATNDRAGYQETQYF. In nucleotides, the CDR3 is TGTGCCACTAACGACAGGGCAGGGTACCAAGAGACCCAGTACTTC.

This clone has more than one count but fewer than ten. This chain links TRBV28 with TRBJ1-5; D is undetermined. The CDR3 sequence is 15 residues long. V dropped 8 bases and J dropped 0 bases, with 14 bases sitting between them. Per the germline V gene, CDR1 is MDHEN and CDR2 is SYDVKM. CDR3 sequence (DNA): TGTGCCAGCGACCTAGCGGGGTATAGCAATCAGCCCCAGCATTTT. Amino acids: CASDLAGYSNQPQHF.

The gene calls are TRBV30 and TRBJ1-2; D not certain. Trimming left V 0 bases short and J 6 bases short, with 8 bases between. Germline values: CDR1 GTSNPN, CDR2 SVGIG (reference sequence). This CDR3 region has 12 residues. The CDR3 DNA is TGTGCCTGGAGTGTATTGGTGGATGGCTACACCTTC. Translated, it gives CAWSVLVDGYTF.

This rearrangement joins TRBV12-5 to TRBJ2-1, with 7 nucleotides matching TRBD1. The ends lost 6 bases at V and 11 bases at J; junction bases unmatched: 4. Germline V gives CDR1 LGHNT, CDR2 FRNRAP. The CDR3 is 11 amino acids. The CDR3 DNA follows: TGTGCTAGTGGCCGACAGGGAAAGCAGTTCTTC. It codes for CASGRQGKQFF.

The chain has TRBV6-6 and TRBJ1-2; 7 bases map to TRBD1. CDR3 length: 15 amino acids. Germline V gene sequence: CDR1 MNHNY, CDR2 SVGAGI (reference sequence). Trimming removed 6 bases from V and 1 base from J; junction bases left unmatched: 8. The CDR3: CASRLTRDSNYGYTF. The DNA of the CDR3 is TGTGCCAGCAGGTTAACTCGGGACAGTAACTATGGCTACACCTTC.

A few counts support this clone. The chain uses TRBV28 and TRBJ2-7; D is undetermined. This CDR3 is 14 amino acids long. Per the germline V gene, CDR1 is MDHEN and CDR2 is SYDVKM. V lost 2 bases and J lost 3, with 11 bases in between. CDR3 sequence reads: CASSLRPSNYEQYF. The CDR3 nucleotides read TGTGCCAGCAGTTTAAGGCCCAGCAACTACGAGCAGTACTTC.

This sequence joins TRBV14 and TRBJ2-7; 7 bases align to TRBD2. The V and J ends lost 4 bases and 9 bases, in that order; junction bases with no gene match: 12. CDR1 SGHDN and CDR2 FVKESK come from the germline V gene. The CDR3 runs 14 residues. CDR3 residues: CASSRTGEGRGQYF. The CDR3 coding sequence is TGTGCCAGCAGCCGCACAGGAGAAGGGAGGGGGCAGTACTTC.

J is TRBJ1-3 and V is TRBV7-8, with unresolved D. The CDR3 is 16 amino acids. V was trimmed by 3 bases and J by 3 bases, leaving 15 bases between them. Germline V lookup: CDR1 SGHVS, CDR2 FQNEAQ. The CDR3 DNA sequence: TGTGCCAGCAGCTTCGGAGTAGGGTTGTTTGGAAACACCATATATTTT. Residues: CASSFGVGLFGNTIYF.

Written as DNA, the CDR3 is TGTGCCAGTAGTGAATCGATCTATGGCTACACCTTC. Its protein product is CASSESIYGYTF. The rearrangement links TRBV19 to TRBJ1-2; D remains unclear. V was trimmed by 5 bases and J by 4 bases, leaving 8 bases between them. The CDR3 extends over 12 amino acids. Germline assignment: CDR1 LNHDA and CDR2 SQIVND (reference sequence).

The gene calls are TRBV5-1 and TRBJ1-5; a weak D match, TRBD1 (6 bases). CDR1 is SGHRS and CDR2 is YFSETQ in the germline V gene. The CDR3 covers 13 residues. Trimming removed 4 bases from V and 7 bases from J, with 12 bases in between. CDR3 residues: CASSGDTGQPQHF. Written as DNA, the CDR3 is TGCGCCAGCAGCGGAGACACAGGGCAGCCCCAGCATTTT.

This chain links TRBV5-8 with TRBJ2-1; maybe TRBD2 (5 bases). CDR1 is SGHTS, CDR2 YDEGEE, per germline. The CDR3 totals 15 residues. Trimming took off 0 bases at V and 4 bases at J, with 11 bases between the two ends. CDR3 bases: TGTGCCAGCAGCTTGGACGAGAGGAGGTACAATGAGCAGTTCTTC. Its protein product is CASSLDERRYNEQFF.

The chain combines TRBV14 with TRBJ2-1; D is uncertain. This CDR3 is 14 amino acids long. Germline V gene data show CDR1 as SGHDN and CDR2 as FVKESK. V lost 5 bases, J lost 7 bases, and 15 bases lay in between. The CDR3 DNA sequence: TGTGCCAGCAGCTTAGGTGGGGTCTTTAATGAGCAGTTCTTC. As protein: CASSLGGVFNEQFF.

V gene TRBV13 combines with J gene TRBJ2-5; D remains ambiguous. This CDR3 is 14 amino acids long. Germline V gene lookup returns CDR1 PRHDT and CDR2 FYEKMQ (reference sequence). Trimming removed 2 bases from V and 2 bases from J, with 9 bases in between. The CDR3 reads CASSLTAGQETQYF. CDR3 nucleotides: TGTGCCAGCAGCTTAACAGCCGGGCAAGAGACCCAGTACTTC. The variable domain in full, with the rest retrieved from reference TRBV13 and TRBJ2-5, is AAGVIQSPRHLIKEKRETATLKCYPIPRHDTVYWYQQGPGQDPQFLISFYEKMQSDKGSIPDRFSAQQFSDYHSELNMSSLELGDSALYFCASSLTAGQETQYFGPGTRLLVL.

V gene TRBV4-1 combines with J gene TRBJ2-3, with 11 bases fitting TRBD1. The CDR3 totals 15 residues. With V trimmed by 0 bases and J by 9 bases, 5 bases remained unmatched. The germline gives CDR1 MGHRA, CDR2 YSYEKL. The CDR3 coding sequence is TGCGCCAGCAGCCAAGATGGACAGGGGGCCGGGACGCAGTATTTT. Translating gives CASSQDGQGAGTQYF.

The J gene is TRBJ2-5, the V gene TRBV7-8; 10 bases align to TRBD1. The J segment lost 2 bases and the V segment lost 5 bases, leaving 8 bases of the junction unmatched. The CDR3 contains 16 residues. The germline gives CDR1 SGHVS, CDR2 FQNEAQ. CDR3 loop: CASSHSTGGEQETQYF. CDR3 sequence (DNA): TGTGCCAGCAGCCATTCGACAGGGGGCGAACAAGAGACCCAGTACTTC.

CDR3 coding DNA: TGTGCCAGCAGCCCTCGGGGGGGGGAGACCCAGTACTTC. Translated, it gives CASSPRGGETQYF. The chain uses TRBV7-9 and TRBJ2-5, with 8 positions matching TRBD2. V lost 5 bases and J lost 5; bases outside the gene matches: 4. Per the germline V gene, CDR1 is SEHNR and CDR2 is FQNEAQ (reference sequence). The CDR3 is 13 amino acids.

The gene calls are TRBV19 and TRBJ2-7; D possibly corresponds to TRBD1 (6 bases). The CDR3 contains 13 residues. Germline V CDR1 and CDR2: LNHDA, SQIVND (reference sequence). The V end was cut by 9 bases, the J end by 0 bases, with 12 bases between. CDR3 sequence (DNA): TGTGCCAGCAGGACAGCTAGCTCCTACGAGCAGTACTTC. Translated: CASRTASSYEQYF. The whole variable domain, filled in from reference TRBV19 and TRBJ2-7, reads DGGITQSPKYLFRKEGQNVTLSCEQNLNHDAMYWYRQDPGQGLRLIYYSQIVNDFQKGDIAEGYSVSREKKESFPLTVTSAQKNPTAFYLCASRTASSYEQYFGPGTRLTVT.

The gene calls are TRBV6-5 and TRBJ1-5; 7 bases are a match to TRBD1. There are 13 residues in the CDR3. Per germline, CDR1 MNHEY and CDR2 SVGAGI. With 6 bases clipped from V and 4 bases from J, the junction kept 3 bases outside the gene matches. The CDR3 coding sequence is TGTGCCAGCAGGATGACAGGGAATCAGCCCCAGCATTTT. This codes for CASRMTGNQPQHF.

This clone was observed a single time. The DNA for the CDR3 is TGTGCCAGCAGCTTAATTTCAAAACAAGAGACCCAGTACTTC. Its protein is CASSLISKQETQYF. This chain links TRBV13 with TRBJ2-5; D gene ambiguous. V was trimmed by 2 bases and J by 2 bases, leaving 9 bases between them. Germline CDR1 PRHDT, CDR2 FYEKMQ (reference sequence). The CDR3 has 14 amino acids.

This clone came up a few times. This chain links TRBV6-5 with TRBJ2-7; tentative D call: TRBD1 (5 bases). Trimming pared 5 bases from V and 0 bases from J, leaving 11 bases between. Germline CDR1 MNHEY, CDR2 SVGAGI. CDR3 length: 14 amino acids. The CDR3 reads CASSETVSSYEQYF. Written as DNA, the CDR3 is TGTGCCAGCAGTGAGACAGTTTCCTCCTACGAGCAGTACTTC.

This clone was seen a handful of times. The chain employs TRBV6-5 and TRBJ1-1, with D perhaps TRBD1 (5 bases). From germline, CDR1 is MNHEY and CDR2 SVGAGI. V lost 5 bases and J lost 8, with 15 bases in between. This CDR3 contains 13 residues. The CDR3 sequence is CASSTRQGFEAFF. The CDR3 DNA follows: TGTGCCAGCAGTACGAGGCAGGGCTTCGAAGCTTTCTTT.

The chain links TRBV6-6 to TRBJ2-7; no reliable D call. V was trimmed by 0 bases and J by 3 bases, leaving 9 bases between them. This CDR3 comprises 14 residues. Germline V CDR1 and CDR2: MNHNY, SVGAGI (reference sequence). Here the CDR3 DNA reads TGTGCCAGCAGTTACTCAGGCGGTTACTACGAGCAGTACTTC. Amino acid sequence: CASSYSGGYYEQYF.